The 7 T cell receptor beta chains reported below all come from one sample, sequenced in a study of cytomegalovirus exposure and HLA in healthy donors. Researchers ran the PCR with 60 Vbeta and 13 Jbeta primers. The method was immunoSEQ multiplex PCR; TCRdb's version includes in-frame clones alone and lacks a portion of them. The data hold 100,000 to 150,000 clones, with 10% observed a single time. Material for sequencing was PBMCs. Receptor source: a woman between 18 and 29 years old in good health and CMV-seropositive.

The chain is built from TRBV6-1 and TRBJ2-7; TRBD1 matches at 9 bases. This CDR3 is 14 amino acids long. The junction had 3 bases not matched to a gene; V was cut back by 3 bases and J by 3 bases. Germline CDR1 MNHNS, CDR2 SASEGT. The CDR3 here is CASSDWDRVYEQYF. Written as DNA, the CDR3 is TGTGCCAGCAGTGATTGGGACAGGGTCTACGAGCAGTACTTC.

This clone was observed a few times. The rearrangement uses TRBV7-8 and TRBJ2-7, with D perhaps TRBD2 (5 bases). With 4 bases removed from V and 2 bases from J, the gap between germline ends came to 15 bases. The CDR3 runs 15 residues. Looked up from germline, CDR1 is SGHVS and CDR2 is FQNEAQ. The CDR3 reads CASSSQEIGTYEQYF. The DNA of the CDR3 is TGTGCCAGCAGCTCCCAGGAAATCGGGACCTACGAGCAGTACTTC.

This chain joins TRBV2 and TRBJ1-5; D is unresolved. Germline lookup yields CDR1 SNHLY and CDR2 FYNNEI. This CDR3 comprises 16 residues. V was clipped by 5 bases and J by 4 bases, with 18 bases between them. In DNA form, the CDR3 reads TGTGCCAGCAGTCCCGGGCCCCTGGGAGGTAATCAGCCCCAGCATTTT. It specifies CASSPGPLGGNQPQHF.

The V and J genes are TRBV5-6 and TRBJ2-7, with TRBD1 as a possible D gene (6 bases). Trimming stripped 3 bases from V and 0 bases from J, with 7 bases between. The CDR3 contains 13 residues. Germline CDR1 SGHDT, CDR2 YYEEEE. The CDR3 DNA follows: TGTGCCAGCAGCTGGGGACACTCCTACGAGCAGTACTTC. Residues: CASSWGHSYEQYF.

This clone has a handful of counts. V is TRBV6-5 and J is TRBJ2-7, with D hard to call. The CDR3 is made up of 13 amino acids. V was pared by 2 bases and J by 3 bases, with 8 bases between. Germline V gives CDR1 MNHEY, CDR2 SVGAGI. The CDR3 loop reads CASSYRSDYEQYF. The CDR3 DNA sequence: TGTGCCAGCAGTTACCGGAGCGACTACGAGCAGTACTTC.

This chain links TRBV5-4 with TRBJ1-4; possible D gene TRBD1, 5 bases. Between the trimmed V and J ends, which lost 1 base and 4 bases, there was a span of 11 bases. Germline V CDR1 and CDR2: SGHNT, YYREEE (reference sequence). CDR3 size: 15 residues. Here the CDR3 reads CASSLSGLGNEKLFF. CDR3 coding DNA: TGTGCCAGCAGCTTGTCAGGGCTAGGTAATGAAAAACTGTTTTTT.

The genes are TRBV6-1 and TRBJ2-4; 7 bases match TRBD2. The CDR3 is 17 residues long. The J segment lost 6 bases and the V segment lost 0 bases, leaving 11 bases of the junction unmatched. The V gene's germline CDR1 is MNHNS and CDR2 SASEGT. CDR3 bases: TGTGCCAGCAGTGAAGCGGTGGGCGGGAGTAAGGCAAACATTCAGTACTTC. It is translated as CASSEAVGGSKANIQYF.